The sequence of this T cell receptor beta chain was determined in a study of cytomegalovirus exposure and HLA in healthy donors (dated by TCRdb to 2016 to 2017). With regard to the full study: In an earlier analysis of under 600 of the donors, around 290 Gb of sequence data and 90 million to 130 million unique TCR beta sequences from some 170 million T cells were reported. Approximately 310 gigabases of sequencing data and 80 million or so unique TCR sequences were included in an early release covering around 650 HLA-typed donors. Of the 350 to 400 genotyped donors, around 81% fell in the genetic ancestry cluster associated with self-reported Caucasian donors. The aim of the study was to test whether cataloging public T cell receptors could identify signatures of past pathogen exposure. Using immunosequencing, the study profiled T cell repertoires from fewer than 850 subjects and related those repertoires to cytomegalovirus serostatus. Besides the first cohort of some 670 subjects, a separate validation cohort made up of over a hundred different subjects was used. The study combined high-throughput TCR immunosequencing, statistical association of individual TCRs with disease status, and machine learning to predict cytomegalovirus infection status. To study patterns of TCR occurrence, a later analysis re-analyzed previously published TCR beta repertoires from 500 to 850 donors and added high-resolution HLA genotyping. The later analysis used no new phenotypic data to find candidate immune exposures, relying instead on TCR beta sequences and their occurrence across donors. To decide whether each TCR beta V gene segment behaved as functional or pseudogenic, an earlier analysis of over 500 of the donors relied on high-throughput TCR beta sequencing. Alongside the repertoire data, information on donor age, sex, ethnicity and CMV serostatus was compiled. Genome-wide SNP genotypes for about three fifths of the roughly 670 donors were used in a later genetic analysis, which treated that subset as a discovery cohort. Every discovery cohort repertoire had been produced on one sequencing platform. HLA typing covered class I and class II loci at four-digit resolution. The number of typed donors differed by locus: roughly 620-630 for A, B, C, DRB1 and DQB1; 500 to 550 for DQA1; 606 for DPA1; and about 450 for DPB1. About five DR-DQ haplotypes were treated as single units for association and clustering because of strong linkage in the cohort. Among roughly 400 genotyped donors of the cohort, an average of roughly 230,000 unique TCR beta nucleotide sequences was sequenced per donor, of which roughly 17% were non-productive.

Study-level results and caveats: The authors suggested that the approach could potentially be generalized to other disease states and immunological phenotypes. Correlated functional status among segregating V segments might reflect linkage disequilibrium, but an unknown experimental factor could not be ruled out. The classifier was reported to diagnose cytomegalovirus status with high specificity and sensitivity in both the original and validation cohorts. The earlier analysis of almost 600 of the donors excluded roughly 17 rarely observed V segments, including chromosome 9 orphons, because counts were too low. A later genetic analysis reported fewer N-insertions in productive TCRs among donors in an Asian-associated ancestry cluster than the approximately 670-donor mean. A further reported finding was that TCR beta sequences accurately predicted the HLA-A and HLA-B alleles for most subjects in the first cohort. Assigning TCR associations to individual alleles was difficult when HLA alleles, especially DR and DQ, strongly co-occurred. Across donors, most TCR sequences were observed very rarely, whereas some public TCRs were present in many individuals. Because some donors lacked HLA typing at each locus, the association tests relied only on the typed subset. In an earlier analysis of approximately 590 of the donors, most TCR beta V segments appeared in productive rearrangements about 87% or about 30% of the time, broadly matching IMGT annotations. Sequencing depth was assumed to be roughly uniform across donors in the presence/absence analyses, though that assumption may not hold. In a later genetic analysis, a missense DCLRE1C variant was associated with V-gene and J-gene trimming of TCR beta chains, and the association was replicated in an independent cohort. In a later analysis, the rate of TCR association differed among HLA loci, with DRB1 alleles having the most associated TCRs and HLA-C alleles having the fewest. In a later analysis, most CMV-associated TCR beta chains were found to appear HLA-restricted, with HLA associations seemingly driven largely by CMV exposure. A later analysis found that HLA-associated TCR beta chains were more clonally expanded and had lower generation probabilities than equally common non-associated chains. A cluster of highly shared sequence variants was judged likely to be a technical artifact of the sequencing pipeline. In vitro tests confirmed that a few of the cytomegalovirus-associated TCR beta chains recognize cytomegalovirus antigens. For the cohort, immune exposure information was limited to CMV serostatus. The study gave a list of 150 to 200 TCR beta chains associated with cytomegalovirus. In a later analysis, over 15,000 TCR beta sequences were associated with specific HLA alleles at a false discovery rate of 0.05. The 87-base-pair reads could not distinguish some IMGT-functional V segments, including TRBV6-2 and TRBV6-3, so those segments were excluded. The cohort was sequenced for TCR beta chains only, and without alpha or paired-chain data the features that could be detected were limited. A later analysis reported that several top co-occurrence clusters appeared linked to parvovirus B19, influenza, CMV and Epstein-Barr virus.

CDR1 and CDR2 are read off the germline V gene as SQVTM and ANQGSEA. V has 2 bases trimmed and J has 3 bases trimmed; junction bases matching no gene number 8. There are 15 amino acids in the CDR3, from cysteine to phenylalanine inclusive. Left in the record is the CDR3 DNA by itself, 45 bases read in frame from the first base. As to this clone: Its antigen remains unidentified. Qualities for individual bases were not recorded, and no much larger clone is one base off.

The cohort was made up of 650 to 700 healthy bone marrow donors. At the time of sampling, every cohort member was nominally healthy, though immune exposures that went unrecorded were likely present. The donor tested CMV seronegative and was one of the 352 seronegative cohort members. A peripheral blood sample was collected from each donor, and TCR beta sequencing was performed on peripheral blood mononuclear cells. Genomic DNA was extracted from the blood cell samples with the Qiagen DNeasy Blood Extraction Kit. The receptor library was made with the immunoSEQ multiplex PCR assay. For the multiplex PCR, a mixture combining 60 forward primers for TCR Vbeta segments and 13 reverse primers for TCR Jbeta segments was used. A multiplex PCR assay on genomic DNA amplified the CDR3 region of rearranged TCR beta genes. On the Illumina HiSeq System, the amplified TCR beta libraries were sequenced as 87-base-pair reads. The source study handled its data this way. In a later analysis, 70 million to 95 million unique TCR beta chains were counted across the roughly 670 repertoires, and approximately 11 million of these chains were shared by at least two donors. To remove PCR and sequencing errors, raw reads were error-corrected and collapsed into unique sequences using a nearest-neighbor algorithm that merged closely related sequences. V, D and J gene segments were assigned by aligning CDR3 sequences to IMGT reference sequences. Each retained sequence needed at least a six-nucleotide match to both a V gene segment and a J gene segment. Rearrangements were classified as productive when the CDR3 lacked stop codons and remained in frame with V and J, and all other rearrangements were classified as non-productive. Following IMGT convention, CDR3 was defined as the stretch from the second conserved V-encoded cysteine to the conserved J-encoded phenylalanine. The earlier analysis of about 570 of the donors excluded any sequence lacking an unambiguous match to a single V gene segment. In an earlier analysis of several hundred of the donors, a V segment was called functional when productive rearrangements were above 56.7%, and segregating when the standard deviation between donors exceeded 5%. To diagnose cytomegalovirus status from the catalog of TCR beta chain sequences, a statistical classification framework was built. In a later analysis, TCR nucleotide sequences were compared against IMGT/GENE-DB human TR gene sequences so that V and J genes could be assigned. The TCRdist pipeline was used in a later analysis to assign CDR3 sequences and most-parsimonious VDJ recombination scenarios. A later analysis defined each TCR beta chain by its CDR3 amino acid sequence plus V-gene family, and excluded reads lacking a unique V-gene family. A later analysis removed 500 to 600 highly shared, low-generation-probability nucleotide sequences to deal with suspected cross-contamination and a sequencing artifact. A later analysis calculated a clonal expansion index for each public chain from normalized within-repertoire ranks of inferred template counts. A later analysis computed generation probabilities with a VDJ recombination model fitted to out-of-frame rearrangements, and checked the results against IGoR. In a later analysis, hypergeometric tests were used to score TCR-TCR, TCR-HLA and TCR-CMV co-occurrence, with a repertoire-size bias correction applied to TCR pairs. False discovery rates were estimated in a later analysis by permuting HLA or CMV assignments 20 times. In a later analysis, co-occurring TCRs were grouped with DBSCAN, and TCRdist sequence similarity was added when clustering was performed within HLA-allele-positive subsets. Co-occurrence clustering excluded repertoires with fewer than 30,000 or more than 120,000 public chains, plus five with anomalous nucleotide sharing. The immuneACCESS repertoire file appears here via TCRdb, limited to in-frame rearrangements. These files lack a portion of the clones; in checked studies, under half of the deficit traces to unresolved V genes, and the cause of the others is not known. Clone size and the V and J calls come from that table; the DNA yielded D and trimming. This sample comprises about 25,000 clones, about four fifths of them detected only once. The leading ten clones occupy 3.5% to 5.5% of the sample.

Recombination linked TRBV29-1 to TRBJ1-1, and 8 junction bases match TRBD1. This sequence was found in a male donor in good health and CMV-seronegative. The sample consisted of PBMCs. The CDR3 protein sequence reads: CSVEKGTGGDTEAFF. The DNA sequence is TGCAGCGTTGAAAAAGGGACAGGCGGGGACACTGAAGCTTTCTTT. The full variable domain, with segments outside the CDR3 supplied by the reference TRBV29-1 and TRBJ1-1 proteins, appears as SAVISQKPSRDICQRGTSLTIQCQVDSQVTMMFWYRQQPGQSLTLIATANQGSEATYESGFVIDKFPISRPNLTFSTLTVSNMSPEDSSIYLCSVEKGTGGDTEAFFGQGTRLTVV.